The entry below describes one T cell receptor (beta chain). TCRdb's table, derived via immunoSEQ multiplex PCR, lists solely in-frame clones and lacks some. This table holds about 200,000 clones, about 91% found once. These data originate in a study of blood T cell repertoires in COVID-19. The wider study: Sample material is recorded as cDNA or gDNA derived from T cells, B-cell-depleted T cells, or PBMCs.

Trimming left V 0 bases short and J 7 bases short, with 22 bases between. Germline V gives CDR1 ENHRY, CDR2 SYGVKD. There are 17 residues in the CDR3. This TCR was sampled from a woman aged 40-49 years with acute COVID-19. V is TRBV10-3 and J is TRBJ2-7, with a weak D call TRBD2 (5 bases). The sequencing sample was made of PBMCs or T cells enriched from blood (not recorded which). Here the CDR3 reads CAISESAVRVSIFEQYF. In DNA, the CDR3 is TGTGCCATCAGTGAGTCAGCGGTGAGGGTCTCGATCTTTGAGCAGTACTTC.